This T cell receptor beta chain was found in a study of regulatory T cells in long-lasting Graves disease. In the study overall: Under 3 months of antithyroid drugs had been taken by newly diagnosed Graves' patients.

The sample's time point: newly diagnosed GD, antithyroid drugs for less than 3 months. Isolated PBMC RNA provided the starting material for the TCR library. The authors built TCR beta libraries using iRepertoire HTBI primers and Arm-PCR of CDR3 regions. Using its own MiXCR run on the multiplex PCR reads, TCRdb lists one record per CDR3 protein. The sample comprises about 440,000 distinct CDR3 sequences, about 15% of which are singletons, and about 23% rests with the top ten. The V and J ends lost 2 bases and 0 bases, in that order; junction bases with no gene match: 4. This CDR3 is built from 17 residues. Germline loops: CDR1 MDHEN, CDR2 SYDVKM. Notes on the study in general: TRBV28, TRBJ1-2 and TRBJ2-5 were segments that persistent disease favored.

Many counts were recorded for this clonotype. What it binds is not known. These data were likewise used in another study, on T cells in Graves' hyperthyroidism and ophthalmopathy. As that study records: Patients showing uncontrolled infection, other autoimmune disease, pregnancy or lactation were ineligible. Blood held most thyroid clonotypes expanded above 0.001 frequency.

This sequence joins TRBV28 and TRBJ2-3; 11 nucleotides agree with TRBD2. The TCR was taken from a woman between 18 and 29 years old with Graves disease. The starting material was peripheral blood mononuclear cells (PBMCs), obtained at new diagnosis, from a patient treated with antithyroid drugs. CDR3 amino acids: CASSLRVAGGSTDTQYF. The CDR3 DNA reads TGTGCCAGCAGTTTAAGGGTAGCGGGAGGGAGCACAGATACGCAGTATTTT.